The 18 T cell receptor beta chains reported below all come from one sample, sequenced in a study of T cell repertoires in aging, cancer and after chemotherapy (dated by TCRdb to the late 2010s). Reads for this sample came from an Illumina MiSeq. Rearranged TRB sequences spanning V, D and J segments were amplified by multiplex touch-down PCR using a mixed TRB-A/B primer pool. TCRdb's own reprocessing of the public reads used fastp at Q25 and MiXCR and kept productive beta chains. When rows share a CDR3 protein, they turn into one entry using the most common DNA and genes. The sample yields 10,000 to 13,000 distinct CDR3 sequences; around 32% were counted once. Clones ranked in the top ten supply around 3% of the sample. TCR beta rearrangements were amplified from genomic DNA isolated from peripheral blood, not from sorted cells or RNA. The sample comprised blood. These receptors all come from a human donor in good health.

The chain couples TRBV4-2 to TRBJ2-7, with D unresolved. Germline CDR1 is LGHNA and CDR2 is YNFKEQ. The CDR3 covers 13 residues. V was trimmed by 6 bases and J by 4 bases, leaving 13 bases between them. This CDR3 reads CASSPGGGYEQYF. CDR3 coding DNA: TGTGCCAGCAGTCCAGGCGGTGGTTACGAGCAGTACTTC.

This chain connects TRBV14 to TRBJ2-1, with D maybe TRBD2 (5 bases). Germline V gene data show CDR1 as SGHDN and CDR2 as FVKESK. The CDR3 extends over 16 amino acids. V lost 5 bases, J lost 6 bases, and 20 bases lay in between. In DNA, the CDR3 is TGTGCCAGCAGCATCCGGACTGGTCTCCTTGGCAATGAGCAGTTCTTC. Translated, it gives CASSIRTGLLGNEQFF. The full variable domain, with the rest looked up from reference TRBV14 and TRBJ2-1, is EAGVTQFPSHSVIEKGQTVTLRCDPISGHDNLYWYRRVMGKEIKFLLHFVKESKQDESGMPNNRFLAERTGGTYSTLKVQPAELEDSGVYFCASSIRTGLLGNEQFFGPGTRLTVL.

Written as DNA, the CDR3 is TGTGCCAGCACCCAGGGGGGGACCGGGGCCAACGTCCTGACTTTC. Its protein product is CASTQGGTGANVLTF. This chain connects TRBV5-6 to TRBJ2-6; perhaps D is TRBD1 or TRBD2 (7 bases each). Germline V lookup: CDR1 SGHDT, CDR2 YYEEEE. Trimming cost V 6 bases and J 4 bases, with 14 bases left between them. This CDR3 is built from 15 residues.

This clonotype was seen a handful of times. DNA for the CDR3: TGTGCCACGAGCAACTATGGCTACACCTTC. Translation gives CATSNYGYTF. The V call is TRBV6-2 or TRBV6-3, the J call TRBJ1-2; D is unclear. The CDR3 is made up of 10 amino acids. Trimming stripped 10 bases from V and 2 bases from J, with 5 bases between. Per germline, CDR1 MNHEY and CDR2 SVGEGT.

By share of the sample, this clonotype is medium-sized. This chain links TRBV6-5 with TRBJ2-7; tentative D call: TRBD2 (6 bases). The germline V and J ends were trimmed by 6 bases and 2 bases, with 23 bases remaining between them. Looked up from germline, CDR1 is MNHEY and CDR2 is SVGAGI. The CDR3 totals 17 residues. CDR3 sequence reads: CASSRSTPGGGAYEQYF. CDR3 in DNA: TGTGCCAGCAGCCGAAGTACCCCTGGCGGAGGGGCCTACGAGCAGTACTTC.

The CDR3 DNA follows: TGTGCCAGCAGCTTATTGGGCGGGGGGGCTTTCTTT. This translates into CASSLLGGGAFF. The chain has TRBV11-3 and TRBJ1-1; the D gene is possibly TRBD1 (5 bases). The CDR3 is made up of 12 amino acids. Looked up from germline, CDR1 is SGHNT and CDR2 is YENEEA. Trimming stripped 2 bases from V and 11 bases from J, with 12 bases between.

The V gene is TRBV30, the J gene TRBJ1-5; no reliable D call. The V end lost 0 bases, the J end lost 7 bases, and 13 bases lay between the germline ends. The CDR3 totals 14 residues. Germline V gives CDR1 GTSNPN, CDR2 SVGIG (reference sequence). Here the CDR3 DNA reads TGTGCCTGGAGTGTAAATATTAGGAGCCAGCCCCAGCATTTT. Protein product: CAWSVNIRSQPQHF.

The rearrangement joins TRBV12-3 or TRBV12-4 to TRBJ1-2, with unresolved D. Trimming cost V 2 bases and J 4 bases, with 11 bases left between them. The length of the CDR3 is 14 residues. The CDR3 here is CASSLRTSSYGYTF. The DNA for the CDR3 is TGTGCCAGCAGTTTAAGGACGAGCTCCTATGGCTACACCTTC.

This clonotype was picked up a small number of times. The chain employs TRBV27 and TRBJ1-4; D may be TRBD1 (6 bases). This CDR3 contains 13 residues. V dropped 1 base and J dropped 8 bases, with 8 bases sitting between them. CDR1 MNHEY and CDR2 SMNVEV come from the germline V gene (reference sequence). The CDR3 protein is CASSLFQGEKLFF. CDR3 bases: TGTGCCAGCAGTTTATTCCAGGGGGAAAAACTGTTTTTT.

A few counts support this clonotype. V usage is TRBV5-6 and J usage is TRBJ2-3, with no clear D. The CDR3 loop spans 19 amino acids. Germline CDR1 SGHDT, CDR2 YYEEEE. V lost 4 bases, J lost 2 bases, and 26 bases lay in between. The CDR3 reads CASSLSSSISYSTTDTQYF. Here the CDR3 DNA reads TGTGCCAGCAGCCTCAGTAGTAGTATTTCTTATTCCACCACAGATACGCAGTATTTT.

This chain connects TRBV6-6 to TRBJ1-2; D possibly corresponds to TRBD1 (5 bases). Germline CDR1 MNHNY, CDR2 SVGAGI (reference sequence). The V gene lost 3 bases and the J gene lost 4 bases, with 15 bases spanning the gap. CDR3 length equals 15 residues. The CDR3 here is CASSYGQGKFYGYTF. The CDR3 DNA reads TGTGCCAGCAGTTATGGGCAGGGAAAATTCTATGGCTACACCTTC.

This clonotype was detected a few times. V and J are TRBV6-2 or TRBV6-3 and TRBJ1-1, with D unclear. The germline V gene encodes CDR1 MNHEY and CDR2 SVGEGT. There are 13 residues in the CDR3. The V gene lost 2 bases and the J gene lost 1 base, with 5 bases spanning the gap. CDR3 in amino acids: CASSYVENTEAFF. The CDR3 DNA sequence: TGTGCCAGCAGTTACGTAGAGAACACTGAAGCTTTCTTT.

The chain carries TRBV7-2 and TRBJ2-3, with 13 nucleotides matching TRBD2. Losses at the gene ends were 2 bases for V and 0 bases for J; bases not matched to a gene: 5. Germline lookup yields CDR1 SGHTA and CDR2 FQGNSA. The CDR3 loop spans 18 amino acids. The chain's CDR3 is CASSLRTSGGPSTDTQYF. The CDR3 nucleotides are TGTGCCAGCAGCTTACGGACTAGCGGGGGACCTAGCACAGATACGCAGTATTTT.

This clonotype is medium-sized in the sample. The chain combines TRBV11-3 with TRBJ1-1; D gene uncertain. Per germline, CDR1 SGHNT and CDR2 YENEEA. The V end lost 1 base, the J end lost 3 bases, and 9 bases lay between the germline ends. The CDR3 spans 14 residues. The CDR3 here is CASSLGGRDTEAFF. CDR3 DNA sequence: TGTGCCAGCAGCTTAGGCGGACGCGACACTGAAGCTTTCTTT.

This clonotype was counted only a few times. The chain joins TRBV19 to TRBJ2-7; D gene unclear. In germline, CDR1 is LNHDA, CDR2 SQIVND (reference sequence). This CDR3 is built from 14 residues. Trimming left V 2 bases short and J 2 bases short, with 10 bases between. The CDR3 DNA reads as TGTGCCAGTAGTATAATGGGAACCGCCTACGAGCAGTACTTC. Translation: CASSIMGTAYEQYF. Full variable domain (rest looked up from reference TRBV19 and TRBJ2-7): DGGITQSPKYLFRKEGQNVTLSCEQNLNHDAMYWYRQDPGQGLRLIYYSQIVNDFQKGDIAEGYSVSREKKESFPLTVTSAQKNPTAFYLCASSIMGTAYEQYFGPGTRLTVT.

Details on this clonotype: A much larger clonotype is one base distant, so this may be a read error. CDR3 amino acids: CSVDNPAVMNTETFF. The CDR3 DNA follows: TGCAGCGTTGACAACCCAGCAGTCATGAACACTGAAACTTTCTTT. The V gene is TRBV29-1, the J gene TRBJ1-1; D not certain. The CDR3 covers 15 residues. CDR1 SQVTM and CDR2 ANQGSEA come from the germline V gene. Complete variable domain (other parts from reference TRBV29-1 and TRBJ1-1): SAVISQKPSRDICQRGTSLTIQCQVDSQVTMMFWYRQQPGQSLTLIATANQGSEATYESGFVIDKFPISRPNLTFSTLTVSNMSPEDSSIYLCSVDNPAVMNTETFFGQGTRLTVV.

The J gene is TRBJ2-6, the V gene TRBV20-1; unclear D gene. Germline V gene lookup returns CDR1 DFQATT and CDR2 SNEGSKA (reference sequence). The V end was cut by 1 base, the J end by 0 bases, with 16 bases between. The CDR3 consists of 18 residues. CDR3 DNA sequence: TGCAGTGCTAGAGGCCGCGCCGGAACTGACTCTGGGGCCAACGTCCTGACTTTC. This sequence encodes CSARGRAGTDSGANVLTF.

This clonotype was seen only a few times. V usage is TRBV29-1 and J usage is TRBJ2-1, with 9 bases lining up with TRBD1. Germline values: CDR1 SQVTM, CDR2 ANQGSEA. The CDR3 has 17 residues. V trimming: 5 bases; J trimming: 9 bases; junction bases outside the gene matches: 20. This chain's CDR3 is CSVPGQGVLGFGGEQFF. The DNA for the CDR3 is TGCAGCGTTCCGGGACAGGGAGTTTTGGGTTTTGGTGGTGAGCAGTTCTTC.